The 9 T cell receptor beta chains given below trace back to one sample, sequenced in a study of long-term antiretroviral therapy in people with HIV. Investigators performed immunoSEQ version v3.0 at survey level. Sequencing was performed with immunoSEQ multiplex PCR; in TCRdb, only in-frame clones are kept and a portion is missing. The sample holds tens of thousands of clones; approximately 80% are singletons and the top ten take under 15%. The specimen comprised unsorted PBMCs, sampled 0.3 years after starting antiretroviral therapy. Source of these receptors: a man between 18 and 35 years old with HIV.

This clone has only a few counts. The rearrangement links TRBV15 to TRBJ1-5; D not certain. This CDR3 is built from 13 residues. Germline lookup yields CDR1 LNHNV and CDR2 YYDKDF (reference sequence). Trimming removed 3 bases at V and 7 bases at J, with 10 bases between. CDR3 protein: CATSSFLQQPQHF. CDR3 DNA sequence: TGTGCCACCAGCAGTTTCCTCCAGCAGCCCCAGCATTTT.

The genes are TRBV6-5 and TRBJ1-2; D possibly corresponds to TRBD1 (5 bases). Germline CDR1 and CDR2: MNHEY and SVGAGI. The CDR3 loop spans 13 amino acids. V lost 2 bases to trimming and J lost 4 bases, with 8 bases between them. The CDR3 coding sequence is TGTGCCAGCAGTTACCCGGGGACCTATGGCTACACCTTC. Translation: CASSYPGTYGYTF.

The gene calls are TRBV10-2 and TRBJ2-5; D gene unclear. The V end lost 3 bases, the J end lost 4 bases, and 15 bases lay between the germline ends. The CDR3 covers 15 residues. Germline V lookup: CDR1 WSHSY, CDR2 SAAADI. The CDR3 loop is CASSDMTGAGETQYF. The CDR3, as DNA: TGCGCCAGCAGTGATATGACTGGAGCCGGAGAGACCCAGTACTTC.

The chain has TRBV6-5 and TRBJ2-1; 7 bases agree with TRBD1. The V gene's germline CDR1 is MNHEY and CDR2 SVGAGI. The CDR3 is 15 amino acids. Trimming cost V 1 base and J 2 bases; bases outside gene matches: 2. This CDR3 reads CASSYFQGAYNEQFF. In DNA form, the CDR3 reads TGTGCCAGCAGTTACTTCCAGGGGGCCTACAATGAGCAGTTCTTC.

This clone was counted once. This chain connects TRBV13 to TRBJ1-5, with 9 bases matching TRBD1. CDR3 length: 15 amino acids. The V and J ends lost 2 bases and 5 bases, in that order; junction bases with no gene match: 4. Germline CDR1 PRHDT, CDR2 FYEKMQ (reference sequence). CDR3 sequence (DNA): TGTGCCAGCAGCTTAAGGGACAGGGACCATCAGCCCCAGCATTTT. Its protein product is CASSLRDRDHQPQHF.

The chain has TRBV9 and TRBJ2-7; 8 bases match TRBD2. Germline V gene data show CDR1 as SGDLS and CDR2 as YYNGEE. There are 14 residues in the CDR3. Trimming took 4 bases from V and 3 from J; bases not matched to a gene: 6. CDR3 sequence: CASSYSGSDYEQYF. The CDR3 DNA is TGTGCCAGCAGCTACAGCGGGAGCGACTACGAGCAGTACTTC. The variable domain in full, with the rest retrieved from reference TRBV9 and TRBJ2-7, is DSGVTQTPKHLITATGQRVTLRCSPRSGDLSVYWYQQSLDQGLQFLIQYYNGEERAKGNILERFSAQQFPDLHSELNLSSLELGDSALYFCASSYSGSDYEQYFGPGTRLTVT.

The V call is TRBV6-5, the J call TRBJ1-3; no clear D gene. V was cut by 0 bases and J by 0 bases, with 6 bases left in between. The CDR3 length is 15 residues. Germline-derived CDR1 and CDR2 are MNHEY and SVGAGI. CDR3 coding DNA: TGTGCCAGCAGTTACTCCGGGATCTCTGGAAACACCATATATTTT. The encoded protein is CASSYSGISGNTIYF.

This clone was detected only a few times. The chain carries TRBV19 and TRBJ1-5, with D uncertain. V lost 5 bases to trimming and J lost 3 bases, with 8 bases between them. Germline V gene sequence: CDR1 LNHDA, CDR2 SQIVND (reference sequence). The CDR3 spans 13 residues. The CDR3 here is CASSRVYNQPQHF. In nucleotides, the CDR3 is TGTGCCAGTAGTCGGGTCTACAATCAGCCCCAGCATTTT.

The chain employs TRBV2 and TRBJ2-7; TRBD2 might be the D (6 bases). Germline-derived CDR1 and CDR2 are SNHLY and FYNNEI. V lost 1 base and J lost 1, with 11 bases in between. This CDR3 has 15 amino acids. The CDR3 DNA is TGTGCCAGCAGTGAAGAGGGGACTGTGTCCTACGAGCAGTACTTC. This sequence encodes CASSEEGTVSYEQYF.